This TCR beta chain was captured by sequencing in a study of blood T cell repertoires in COVID-19. Across the study: Researchers got acute and convalescent COVID-19 samples from the United States, Italy and Spain. PBMCs, B-cell-depleted T cells, or T cells were the source of the cDNA or gDNA that made up the material.

Original handling: Reference gene primers were amplified, and this amplification served to estimate nucleated cell counts. Generated by immunoSEQ multiplex PCR, the TCRdb table keeps only in-frame clones and is missing some. The V and J calls and clone size come from that table; D and trimming were worked out from the DNA. The table records around 130,000 clones, 75% to 90% of them present only once. The V and J ends lost 6 bases and 4 bases, in that order; junction bases with no gene match: 12. Germline V gene data show CDR1 as SGHTA and CDR2 as FQGNSA. The CDR3 sequence is 15 residues long. The receptor was derived from a man aged 50 to 59 with active or convalescent COVID-19. The sequenced material came from peripheral blood. The rearrangement links TRBV7-2 to TRBJ2-7, with 7 bases matching TRBD2. The DNA of the CDR3 is TGTGCCAGCAGTTCGGAGGGCGGGGGATATTACGAGCAGTACTTC. It yields the protein CASSSEGGGYYEQYF.